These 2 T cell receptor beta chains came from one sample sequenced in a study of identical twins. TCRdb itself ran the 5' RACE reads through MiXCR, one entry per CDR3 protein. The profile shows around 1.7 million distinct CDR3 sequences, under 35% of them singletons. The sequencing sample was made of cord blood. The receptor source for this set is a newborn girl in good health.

CDR3 region: CSARDWVAGSGELFF. The DNA of the CDR3 is TGCAGTGCTAGAGATTGGGTAGCGGGATCCGGGGAGCTGTTTTTT. The V gene is TRBV20-1, the J gene TRBJ2-2; 8 positions agree with TRBD2. Germline V gives CDR1 DFQATT, CDR2 SNEGSKA (reference sequence). This CDR3 is 15 amino acids long. The V segment lost 0 bases and the J segment 6 bases; nucleotides outside the gene matches: 6.

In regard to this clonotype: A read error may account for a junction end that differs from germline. CDR3 coding DNA: TGTGCCTGCAGCTTAATGGGGGGCCCTGAAGCTTTCTTT. The encoded protein is CACSLMGGPEAFF. This rearrangement joins TRBV11-2 to TRBJ1-1; D may be TRBD1 (6 bases). The CDR3 extends over 13 amino acids. Germline CDR1 is SGHAT and CDR2 is FQNNGV.